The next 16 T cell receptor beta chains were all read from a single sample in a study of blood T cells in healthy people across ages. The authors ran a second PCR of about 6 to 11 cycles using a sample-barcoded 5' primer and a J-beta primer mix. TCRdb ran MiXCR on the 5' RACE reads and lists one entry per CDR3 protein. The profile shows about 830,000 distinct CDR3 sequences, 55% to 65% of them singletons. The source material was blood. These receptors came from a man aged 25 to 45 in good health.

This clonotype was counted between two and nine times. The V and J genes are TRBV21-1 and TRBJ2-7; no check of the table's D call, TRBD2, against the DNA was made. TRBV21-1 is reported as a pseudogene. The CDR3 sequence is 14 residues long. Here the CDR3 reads CASSKLLRRDEQYF. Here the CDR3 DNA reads TGTGCCAGCAGCAAACTTCTAAGGCGGGACGAGCAGTACTTC.

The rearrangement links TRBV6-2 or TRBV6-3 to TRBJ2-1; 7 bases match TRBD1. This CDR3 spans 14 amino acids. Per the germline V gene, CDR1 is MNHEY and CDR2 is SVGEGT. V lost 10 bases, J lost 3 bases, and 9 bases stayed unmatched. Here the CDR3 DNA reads TGTGCCACAGCTGTGGGGACAGTCTACAATGAGCAGTTCTTC. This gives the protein CATAVGTVYNEQFF.

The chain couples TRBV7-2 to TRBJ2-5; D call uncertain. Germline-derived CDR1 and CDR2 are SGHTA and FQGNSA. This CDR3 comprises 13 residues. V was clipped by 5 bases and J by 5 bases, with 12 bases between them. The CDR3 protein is CASSVYSQETQYF. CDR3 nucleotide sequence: TGTGCCAGCAGCGTATACAGCCAGGAGACCCAGTACTTC.

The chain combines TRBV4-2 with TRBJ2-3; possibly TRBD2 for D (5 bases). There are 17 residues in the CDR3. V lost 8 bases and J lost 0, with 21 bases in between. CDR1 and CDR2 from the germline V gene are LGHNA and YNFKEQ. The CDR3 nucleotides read TGTGCCAGCGGCCCCGAGGCGGGCAAGACTAGCACAGATACGCAGTATTTT. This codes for CASGPEAGKTSTDTQYF.

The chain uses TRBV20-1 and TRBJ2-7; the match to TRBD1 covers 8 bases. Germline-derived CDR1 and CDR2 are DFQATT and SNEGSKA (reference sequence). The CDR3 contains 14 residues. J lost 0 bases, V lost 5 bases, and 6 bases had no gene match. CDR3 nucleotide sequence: TGCAGTGCTTTGGGACAGGCGACCTCCTACGAGCAGTACTTC. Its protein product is CSALGQATSYEQYF.

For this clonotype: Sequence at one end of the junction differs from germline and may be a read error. CDR3 nucleotide sequence: TGTGCCAGCAGCCAATACAGCGGGCACCAGGAGACCCAGTACTTC. As protein: CASSQYSGHQETQYF. V gene TRBV13 combines with J gene TRBJ2-5; a weak D match, TRBD2 (6 bases). This CDR3 is 15 amino acids long. Germline-derived CDR1 and CDR2 are PRHDT and FYEKMQ (reference sequence).

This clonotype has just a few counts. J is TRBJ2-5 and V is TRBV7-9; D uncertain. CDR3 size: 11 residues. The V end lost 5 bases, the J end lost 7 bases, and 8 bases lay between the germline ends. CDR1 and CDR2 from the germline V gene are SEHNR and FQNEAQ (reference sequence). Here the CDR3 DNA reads TGTGCCAGCAGCGGGGATGGGACCCAGTACTTC. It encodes CASSGDGTQYF.

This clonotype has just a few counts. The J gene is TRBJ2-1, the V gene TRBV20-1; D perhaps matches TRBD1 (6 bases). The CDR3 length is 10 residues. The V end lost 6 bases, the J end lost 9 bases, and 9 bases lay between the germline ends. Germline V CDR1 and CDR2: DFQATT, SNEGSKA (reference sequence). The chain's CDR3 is CSARTVEQFF. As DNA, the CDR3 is TGCAGTGCCCGGACAGTTGAGCAGTTCTTC.

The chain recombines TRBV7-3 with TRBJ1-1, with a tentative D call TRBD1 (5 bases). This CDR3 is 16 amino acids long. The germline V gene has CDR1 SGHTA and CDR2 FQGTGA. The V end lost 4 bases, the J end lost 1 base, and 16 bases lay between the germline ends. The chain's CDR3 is CASSSGGGQGNTEAFF. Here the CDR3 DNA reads TGTGCCAGCAGCTCCGGGGGAGGGCAGGGGAACACTGAAGCTTTCTTT.

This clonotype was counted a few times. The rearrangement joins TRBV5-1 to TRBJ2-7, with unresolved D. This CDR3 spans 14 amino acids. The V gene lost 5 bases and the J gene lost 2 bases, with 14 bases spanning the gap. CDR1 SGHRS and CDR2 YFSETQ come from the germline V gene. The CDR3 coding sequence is TGCGCCAGCAGTCATGTTGGCAACCCCTACGAGCAGTACTTC. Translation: CASSHVGNPYEQYF.

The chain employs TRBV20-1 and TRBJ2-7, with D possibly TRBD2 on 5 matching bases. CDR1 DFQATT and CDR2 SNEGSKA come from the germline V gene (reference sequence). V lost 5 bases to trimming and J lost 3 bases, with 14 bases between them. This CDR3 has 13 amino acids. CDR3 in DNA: TGCAGTGCTCTAGGTAGTAGCGTCTACGAGCAGTACTTC. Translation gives CSALGSSVYEQYF.

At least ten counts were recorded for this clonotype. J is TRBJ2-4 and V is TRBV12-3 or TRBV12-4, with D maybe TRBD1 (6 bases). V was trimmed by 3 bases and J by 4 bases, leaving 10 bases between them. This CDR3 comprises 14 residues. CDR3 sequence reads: CASSFLDRKNIQYF. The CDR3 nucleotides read TGTGCCAGCAGTTTTCTCGACAGGAAAAACATTCAGTACTTC.

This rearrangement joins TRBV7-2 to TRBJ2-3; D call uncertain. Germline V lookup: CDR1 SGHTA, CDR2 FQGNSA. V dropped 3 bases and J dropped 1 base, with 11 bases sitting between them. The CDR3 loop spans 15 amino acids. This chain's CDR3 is CASSLAAARTDTQYF. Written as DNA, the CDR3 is TGTGCCAGCAGCTTGGCGGCGGCTCGCACAGATACGCAGTATTTT.

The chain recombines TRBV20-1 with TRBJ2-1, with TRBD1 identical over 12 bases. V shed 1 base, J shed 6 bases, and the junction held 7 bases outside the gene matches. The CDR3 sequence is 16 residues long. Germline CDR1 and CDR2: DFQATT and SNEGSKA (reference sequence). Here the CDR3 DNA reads TGCAGTGCTAGAGGGGACCGGGACAGGGGGCTCAATGAGCAGTTCTTC. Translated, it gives CSARGDRDRGLNEQFF.

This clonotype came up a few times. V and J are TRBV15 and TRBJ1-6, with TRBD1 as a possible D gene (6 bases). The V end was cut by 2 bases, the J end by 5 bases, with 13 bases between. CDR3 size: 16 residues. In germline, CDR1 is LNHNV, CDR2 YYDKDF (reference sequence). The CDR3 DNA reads TGTGCCACCAGCAGAACCGGCGACAGGAATAATTCACCCCTCCACTTT. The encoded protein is CATSRTGDRNNSPLHF.

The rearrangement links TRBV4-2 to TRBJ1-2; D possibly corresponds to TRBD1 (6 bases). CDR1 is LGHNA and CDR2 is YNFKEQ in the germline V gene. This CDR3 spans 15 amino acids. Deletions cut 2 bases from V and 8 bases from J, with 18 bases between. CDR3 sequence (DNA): TGTGCCAGCAGCCAACCAGGAGGGACACCGGAAGGCTACACCTTC. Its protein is CASSQPGGTPEGYTF.